This passage covers 26 T cell receptor beta chains from one sample sequenced in a study of tumor-infiltrating lymphocytes in primary liver carcinoma. cDNA specific to TCR beta was made from 500 ng of total RNA, with a constant-region primer employed for priming. TCR beta libraries came from three nested multiplex PCR rounds using slightly modified ARM-PCR. Researchers ran the first two PCR rounds for around 10 cycles each with TRBV1-TRBV30 forward primers and a C-beta reverse primer. A single record per CDR3 protein comes from TCRdb applying MiXCR to the multiplex PCR reads. The sample shows 50,000 to 60,000 distinct CDR3 sequences, over 65% of them seen only once. Unsorted bulk tissue of roughly 18-32 mg yielded co-extracted RNA and DNA. The sample was liver tumor tissue from sampling region 5. The sample's subset: tumor region T5, tumor centre. Receptors were obtained from a man aged 35 to 55 with primary liver carcinoma and hepatitis B virus infection.

As concerns this clonotype: A junction boundary mismatches the germline segment, possibly from a read error. V and J are TRBV7-3 and TRBJ2-3, with 10 positions matching TRBD2. The CDR3 has 14 residues. Germline lookup yields CDR1 SGHTA and CDR2 FQGTGA. CDR3 protein: CASSIAGGTDTQYF. As DNA, the CDR3 is TGTGCCAGCAGCATAGCGGGAGGCACGGATACGCAGTATTTT.

In regard to this clonotype: The junction departs from germline at one end; a sequencing error may be responsible. V is TRBV11-1 and J is TRBJ2-3, with a weak D call TRBD1 (6 bases). Germline loops: CDR1 SGHAT, CDR2 FQDESV (reference sequence). There are 15 residues in the CDR3. This CDR3 is CASSLPRGSTDMQYF. The CDR3 bases are TGTGCCAGCAGTTTGCCGAGGGGGAGCACAGATATGCAGTATTTC. Supplemented by reference TRBV11-1 and TRBJ2-3, the full variable domain reads EAEVAQSPRYKITEKSQAVAFWCDPISGHATLYWYRQILGQGPELLVQFQDESVVDDSQLPKDRFSAERLKGVDSTLKIQPAELGDSAMYLCASSLPRGSTDMQYFGPGTRLTVL.

As concerns this clonotype: It is likely a read error, because the conserved phenylalanine at the end of the CDR3 is missing. The chain is built from TRBV5-6 and TRBJ1-1; perhaps TRBD1 as D (5 bases). This CDR3 is 14 amino acids long. CDR1 and CDR2 from the germline V gene are SGHDT and YYEEEE. DNA for the CDR3: TGTGCCAGCAGCCCCGTGGGACCAAACATTGAAGCTTTCGTT. It is translated as CASSPVGPNIEAFV.

Of note for this clonotype: The junction and the germline gene differ at one end; a read error may be behind it. V is TRBV11-2 and J is TRBJ1-5, with a weak D call TRBD1 (5 bases). Germline V gene sequence: CDR1 SGHAT, CDR2 FQNNGV. The CDR3 is made up of 17 amino acids. This CDR3 reads CTSSLVGVTGSNQPQHF. The CDR3 nucleotides are TGTACCAGCAGTTTAGTAGGGGTAACAGGAAGCAATCAGCCCCAGCATTTT.

As DNA, the CDR3 is TGTGCCAGCAGCTGGAAGGTACCTCCGATGAACACTGAAGCTTTCTTT. It is translated as CASSWKVPPMNTEAFF. The J gene is TRBJ1-1, the V gene TRBV12-3 or TRBV12-4, with D unclear. Trimming took 6 bases from V and 0 from J, leaving 17 bases between them. This CDR3 is 16 amino acids long.

This clonotype was seen once. The CDR3 DNA follows: TGCAGCGTTGAAGGGTGGCAGGGCTACAATGAGCAGTTCTTC. Its protein product is CSVEGWQGYNEQFF. V is TRBV29-1 and J is TRBJ2-1; possible D gene TRBD1, 5 bases. Per the germline V gene, CDR1 is SQVTM and CDR2 is ANQGSEA. The CDR3 runs 14 residues. Trimming took off 1 base at V and 3 bases at J, with 10 bases between the two ends.

Note on this clonotype: This CDR3 is missing its conserved last phenylalanine or tryptophan, likely due to a read error. V and J are TRBV10-2 and TRBJ2-1; D is unresolved. CDR1 and CDR2 from the germline V gene are WSHSY and SAAADI. The CDR3 consists of 12 residues. The CDR3 DNA follows: TGCTCCAGCACCCACACTGGGGATGAGCAGTTCTCC. It encodes CSSTHTGDEQFS.

A remark on this clonotype: The junction differs from germline at one of its ends, possibly a read error. V and J are TRBV4-1 and TRBJ1-4; no firm D call. Germline V lookup: CDR1 MGHRA, CDR2 YSYEKL. This CDR3 comprises 15 residues. The CDR3 nucleotides are TGCGCCAGTAGCCTCTGGAGGGCGGCTAGTGAAAAACTGTTTTTT. Translating it yields CASSLWRAASEKLFF.

Remarks on this clonotype: An end of the junction differs from the germline gene, which may be a read error. The rearrangement links TRBV5-1 to TRBJ2-1; 7 positions agree with TRBD2. The CDR3 is 14 amino acids. The germline V gene encodes CDR1 SGHRS and CDR2 YFSETQ. The CDR3 protein is CASGLEGGSREQFF. The CDR3 DNA follows: TGCGCCAGCGGCTTAGAGGGCGGGAGCCGTGAGCAGTTCTTC.

In its sample, this clonotype was seen once. Without the conserved terminal phenylalanine or tryptophan, this CDR3 likely stems from a read error. The chain is built from TRBV29-1 and TRBJ2-7; D is tentatively TRBD1 or TRBD2 (5 bases each). Trimming removed 7 bases at V and 2 bases at J, with 24 bases between. This CDR3 spans 16 amino acids. The germline V gene encodes CDR1 SQVTM and CDR2 ANQGSEA. The CDR3 loop is CSAVTSGTGTPYEQYL. CDR3 in DNA: TGCAGCGCCGTGACATCTGGGACCGGCACACCCTACGAGCAGTACTTA.

The V gene is TRBV5-4, the J gene TRBJ2-3; 7 bases map to TRBD2. Per germline, CDR1 SGHNT and CDR2 YYREEE (reference sequence). J gave up 5 bases and V 9 bases, and 12 bases lay outside the gene matches. The CDR3 has 14 residues. CDR3 coding DNA: TGTGCCAATAGACGGGGGACTATCGGAGATACGCAGTATTTT. This gives the protein CANRRGTIGDTQYF.

Concerning this clonotype: At one boundary the junction diverges from the germline segment, which might be a read error. The CDR3 loop reads CASSLNQQGDTQNF. The CDR3 DNA is TGTGCCAGCAGCTTAAACCAACAAGGGGATACTCAGAATTTT. The rearrangement links TRBV11-2 to TRBJ2-3; tentatively, D is TRBD1 (5 bases). In germline, CDR1 is SGHAT, CDR2 FQNNGV. The CDR3 sequence is 14 residues long.

Turning to this clonotype: The CDR3 carries no conserved terminal phenylalanine or tryptophan, so it likely arises from a read error. V is TRBV5-1 and J is TRBJ2-3; 8 nucleotides match TRBD1. Germline-derived CDR1 and CDR2 are SGHRS and YFSETQ. CDR3 length: 20 residues. The CDR3 DNA reads as TGCGCTAGCAGACTTTCAGGGGGCGGCCCTGCGCTGCCTAGCACAGATATGCAGTATCTT. This sequence encodes CASRLSGGGPALPSTDMQYL.

Comments on this clonotype: At one of its ends the junction is not consistent with the germline gene, which may arise from a read error. The rearrangement joins TRBV6-5 to TRBJ1-2; TRBD1 might be the D (5 bases). The CDR3 length is 16 residues. Germline loops: CDR1 MNHEY, CDR2 SVGAGI. The CDR3 coding sequence is TGTGCCAGCAGTTCCGGGGCCGGGGTCGTCAACTATGACTACACCTTC. This gives the protein CASSSGAGVVNYDYTF.

As concerns this clonotype: The junction does not match germline at one end; this may be a read error. The chain is built from TRBV5-5 and TRBJ1-5; 8 bases line up with TRBD1. Looked up from germline, CDR1 is SGHKS and CDR2 is YYEKEE (reference sequence). The CDR3 consists of 14 residues. The CDR3 nucleotides are TGTGCCAGCAGCAGCGGGGGGACAGGTCAGCCCCAACATTTT. Amino acid sequence: CASSSGGTGQPQHF.

The CDR3 loop reads CAGFTTRGNEQFF. The CDR3 DNA is TGTGCCGGATTCACTACCCGGGGCAATGAGCAGTTCTTC. The V call is TRBV19, the J call TRBJ2-1; maybe TRBD2 (5 bases). Germline-derived CDR1 and CDR2 are LNHDA and SQIVND (reference sequence). The CDR3 consists of 13 residues. V was pared by 11 bases and J by 6 bases, with 17 bases between. Variable domain in full (rest from reference TRBV19 and TRBJ2-1): DGGITQSPKYLFRKEGQNVTLSCEQNLNHDAMYWYRQDPGQGLRLIYYSQIVNDFQKGDIAEGYSVSREKKESFPLTVTSAQKNPTAFYLCAGFTTRGNEQFFGPGTRLTVL.

V gene TRBV20-1 combines with J gene TRBJ2-1; the match to TRBD2 covers 7 bases. This CDR3 is built from 16 residues. V lost 6 bases and J lost 9; bases outside the gene matches: 20. In germline, CDR1 is DFQATT, CDR2 SNEGSKA (reference sequence). In DNA, the CDR3 is TGCAGTGCCTCTAAAGCCGGGACTGGACTAGTTAGTGAGCAGTTCTTC. It encodes CSASKAGTGLVSEQFF.

Concerning this clonotype itself: The CDR3 ends on some other residue instead of the conserved phenylalanine or tryptophan, so this is likely a read error. J is TRBJ2-7 and V is TRBV11-1; the D gene is possibly TRBD2 (6 bases). Germline V gene sequence: CDR1 SGHAT, CDR2 FQDESV (reference sequence). The CDR3 runs to 15 residues. CDR3 protein: CVSTLTGSGEYEQYS. For the CDR3, the DNA is TGTGTCAGCACCTTAACGGGATCGGGAGAATACGAGCAGTACTCC.

In regard to this clonotype: At one boundary the junction diverges from the germline segment, which might be a read error. The rearrangement uses TRBV12-3 or TRBV12-4 and TRBJ1-1, with no clear D. The CDR3 is 16 amino acids. The CDR3 sequence: CASSWTAPSMNSEAFF. Written as DNA, the CDR3 is TGTGCCAGTAGCTGGACGGCACCTTCGATGAACTCTGAAGCTTTCTTT.

This clonotype was detected a few times. One end of the junction fails to match germline, which may point to a read error. V is TRBV30 and J is TRBJ1-1; possible D gene TRBD1, 5 bases. This CDR3 has 15 residues. Germline CDR1 GTSNPN, CDR2 SVGIG (reference sequence). The CDR3 bases are TGTGCCTGGAGTCTGGCGGGACTTGGGAACACTGATGCTTTCTTT. Its translation: CAWSLAGLGNTDAFF.

The chain carries TRBV4-2 and TRBJ1-4; the D is unclear. This CDR3 contains 13 residues. Trimming stripped 10 bases from V and 10 bases from J, with 19 bases between. Looked up from germline, CDR1 is LGHNA and CDR2 is YNFKEQ. The CDR3 sequence is CANNQPHRGKLFF. CDR3 coding DNA: TGTGCCAACAACCAGCCCCACCGTGGAAAACTGTTTTTT.

Concerning this clonotype: One base away lies a much larger clone, so this may be a sequencing read error. V is TRBV2 and J is TRBJ2-2, with D uncertain. V was shortened by 6 bases and J by 5 bases, with 16 bases between the two germline ends. Germline lookup yields CDR1 SNHLY and CDR2 FYNNEI. The CDR3 is 15 residues long. The CDR3 protein is CASRATEVGTGELFF. CDR3 sequence (DNA): TGTGCCAGCAGGGCCACAGAGGTCGGAACCGGGGAGCTGTTTTTT.

Regarding this clonotype: The conserved phenylalanine or tryptophan normally closing the CDR3 is absent here, so this likely arose from a read error. The V gene is TRBV29-1, the J gene TRBJ2-7; D is uncertain. The CDR3 length is 11 residues. V dropped 4 bases and J dropped 6 bases, with 10 bases sitting between them. CDR1 and CDR2 from the germline V gene are SQVTM and ANQGSEA. In DNA form, the CDR3 reads TGCAGCGTTGCGTGCGCCCGCGAGCAGTACTTA. Translated, it gives CSVACAREQYL.

Of note for this clonotype: Possible read error: a much larger clone is one base away. The chain joins TRBV20-1 to TRBJ1-2; D not resolved. The length of the CDR3 is 14 residues. Germline V gives CDR1 DFQATT, CDR2 SNEGSKA (reference sequence). CDR3 sequence (DNA): TGCAGTCCTAGATACGGAGTATTGAGCTATGGCTACACCTTC. It yields the protein CSPRYGVLSYGYTF.

The chain employs TRBV12-3 or TRBV12-4 and TRBJ2-7; the match to TRBD2 covers 9 bases. The CDR3 spans 16 residues. V shed 1 base and J 5 bases; nucleotides not matched to a gene: 9. This chain's CDR3 is CASSLVETSGINEQYF. The CDR3 nucleotides are TGTGCCAGCAGTTTAGTCGAGACTAGCGGAATCAACGAGCAGTACTTC.

Remarks on this clonotype: It is likely a read error, because the conserved phenylalanine at the end of the CDR3 is missing. Because the CDR3's place on the DNA is in doubt, the DNA is left out and the CDR3 is given as listed by TCRdb. This sequence joins TRBV12-3 or TRBV12-4 and TRBJ2-7; TRBD1, the table's D call, was not compared with the DNA. The CDR3 has 16 residues if both end residues are counted. This chain's CDR3 is CASSLMGGLRPYERYL.